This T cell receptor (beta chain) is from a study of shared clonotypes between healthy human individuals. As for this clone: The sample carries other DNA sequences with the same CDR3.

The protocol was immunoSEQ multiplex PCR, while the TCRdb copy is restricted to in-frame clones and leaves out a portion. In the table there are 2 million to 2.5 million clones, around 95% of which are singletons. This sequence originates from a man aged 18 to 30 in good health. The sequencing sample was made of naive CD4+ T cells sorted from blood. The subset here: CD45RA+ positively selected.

CDR3 in DNA: TGCGCCAGCAGCTTGGCAGCCAGCTTGAACACTGAAGCTTTCTTT. Its protein is CASSLAASLNTEAFF. The genes are TRBV5-1 and TRBJ1-1; the D is unclear. The V gene lost 0 bases and the J gene lost 0 bases, with 9 bases spanning the gap. Germline loops: CDR1 SGHRS, CDR2 YFSETQ. This CDR3 spans 15 amino acids.